This TCR beta chain was found in a study of TIL therapy for anti-PD-1-resistant metastatic lung cancer. General observations from the study: The cohort had more treatment-naive, never-smoker and oncogene-addicted patients than typical. The baseline peripheral repertoire was partially replaced by infused TIL clonotypes that later decayed.

Remarks on this clone: Its specificity is not known.

Per germline, CDR1 SNHLY and CDR2 FYNNEI. V was clipped by 7 bases and J by 2 bases; unmatched bases: 8. The CDR3 length is 15 residues. The libraries were made with immunoSEQ v3. Each library reached 2 million or so read pairs, or roughly 5-6.5 million at deep level. Some clones are missing from TCRdb's copy, which holds only in-frame ones; the method was immunoSEQ multiplex PCR. Seen here are under 15,000 clones, approximately 80% observed once, and the top ten hold 10%. As to time point: pre-treatment sample, taken before nivolumab and TIL therapy. The input for sequencing was blood, taken at baseline. V is TRBV2 and J is TRBJ1-5; 7 nucleotides align to TRBD1. This TCR derives from a person aged 25-79 years with non-small cell lung cancer. CDR3 loop: CASTNDRVGNQPQHF. The CDR3 bases are TGTGCCAGCACTAACGACAGGGTAGGCAATCAGCCCCAGCATTTT.